The T cell receptor (beta chain) described here comes from a study of cytomegalovirus exposure and HLA in healthy donors. Study-wide results and limits: The number of N-insertions in an Asian-associated ancestry cluster was reportedly below the 666-donor mean in a later analysis.

Remarks on this clone: The antigen remains undetermined.

This CDR3 has 15 amino acids. CDR1 and CDR2 from the germline V gene are WNHNN and SYGVQD (reference sequence). After removal of 6 bases from V and 6 bases from J, the junction contained 9 bases not matched to a gene. A multiplex PCR was run with 60 Vbeta primers and 13 Jbeta primers. The protocol was immunoSEQ multiplex PCR, while the TCRdb copy is restricted to in-frame clones and leaves out a portion. This table has 150,000 to 200,000 clones, roughly 90% appearing once. Sequencing used PBMCs. The clonotype comes from a woman younger than 35 in good health and CMV-seronegative. V is TRBV10-1 and J is TRBJ1-5, with TRBD1 matching over 9 bases. Here the CDR3 DNA reads TGCGCCAGCAGCCAGATCGACAGGGGGGGTCAGCCCCAGCATTTT. It yields the protein CASSQIDRGGQPQHF.